This TCR beta chain was obtained from a study of immune evolution from preneoplasia to lung adenocarcinoma. TCRdb keeps only in-frame clones here, not all; method: immunoSEQ multiplex PCR. The sample has over 6,000 clones; about 83% are singletons. Between the trimmed V and J ends, which lost 2 bases and 9 bases, there was a span of 14 bases. This CDR3 region has 14 residues. CDR1 is MNHNS and CDR2 is SASEGT in the germline V gene. This receptor was taken from a person aged 70 to 80 with lung adenocarcinoma. The chain carries TRBV6-1 and TRBJ2-1, with D perhaps TRBD2 (5 bases). The specimen was FFPE minimally invasive lung adenocarcinoma tissue. For the CDR3, the DNA is TGTGCCAGCAGTGAACGGGGTTTTATGGGTGAGCAGTTCTTC. Translated, it gives CASSERGFMGEQFF.